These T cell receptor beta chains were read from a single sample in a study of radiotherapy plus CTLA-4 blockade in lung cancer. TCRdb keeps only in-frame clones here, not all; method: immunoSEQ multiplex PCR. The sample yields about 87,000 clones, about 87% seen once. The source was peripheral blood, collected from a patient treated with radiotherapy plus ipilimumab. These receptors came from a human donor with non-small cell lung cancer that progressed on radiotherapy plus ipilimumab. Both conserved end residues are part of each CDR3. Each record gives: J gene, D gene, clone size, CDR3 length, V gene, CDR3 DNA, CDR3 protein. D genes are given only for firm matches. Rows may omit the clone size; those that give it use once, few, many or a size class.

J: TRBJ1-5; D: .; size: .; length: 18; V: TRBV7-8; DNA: TGTGCCAGCAGCTTACGGACGACGGGGCGGTTTAGCAATCAGCCCCAGCATTTT; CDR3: CASSLRTTGRFSNQPQHF
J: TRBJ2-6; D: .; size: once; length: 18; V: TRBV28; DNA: TGTGCCAGCAGTTTCGGGGGAGGTACATCCTCTGGGGCCAACGTCCTGACTTTC; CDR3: CASSFGGGTSSGANVLTF
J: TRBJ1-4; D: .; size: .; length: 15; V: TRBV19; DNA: TGTGCCAGTAAAGGCCGAGGGTCAACTAATGAAAAACTGTTTTTT; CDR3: CASKGRGSTNEKLFF
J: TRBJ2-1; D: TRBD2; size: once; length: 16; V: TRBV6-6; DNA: TGTGCCAGCAGTTATCGCGGGGGGCTCTCCTACAATGAGCAGTTCTTC; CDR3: CASSYRGGLSYNEQFF
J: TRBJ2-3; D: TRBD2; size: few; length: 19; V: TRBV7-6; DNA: TGTGCCAGCAGCTTTCCCGGGACTAGCGGGGGGACTAGCACAGATACGCAGTATTTT; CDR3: CASSFPGTSGGTSTDTQYF
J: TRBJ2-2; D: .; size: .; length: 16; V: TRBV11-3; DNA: TGTGCCAGCAGCCCCACCGGTCGCACTGCAACCGGGGAGCTGTTTTTT; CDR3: CASSPTGRTATGELFF
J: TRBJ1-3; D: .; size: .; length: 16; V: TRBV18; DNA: TGTGCCAGCTCACTGACACAGTTGGGGGCCGGAAACACCATATATTTT; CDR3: CASSLTQLGAGNTIYF
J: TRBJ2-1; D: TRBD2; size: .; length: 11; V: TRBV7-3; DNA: TGTGCCAGCTCGGGTGGCGGGAGACAGTTCTTC; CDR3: CASSGGGRQFF
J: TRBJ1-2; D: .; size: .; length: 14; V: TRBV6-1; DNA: TGTGCCAGCAGCGAGGGACCAGGGGACTATGGCTACACCTTC; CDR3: CASSEGPGDYGYTF
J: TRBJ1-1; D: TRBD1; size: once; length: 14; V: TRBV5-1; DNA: TGCGCCAGCAGCCCCGGACAGGGAAGGACTGAAGCTTTCTTT; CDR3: CASSPGQGRTEAFF
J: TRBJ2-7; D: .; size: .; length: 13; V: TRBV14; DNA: TGTGCCAGCAGCCTGCAGGGTATCTACGAGCAGTACTTC; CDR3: CASSLQGIYEQYF
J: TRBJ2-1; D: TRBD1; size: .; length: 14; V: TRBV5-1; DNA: TGCGCCAGCAGCTTGGGACAGGGTGGGAATGAGCAGTTCTTC; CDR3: CASSLGQGGNEQFF
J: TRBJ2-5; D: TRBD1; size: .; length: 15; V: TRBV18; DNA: TGTGCCAGCTCACCCCGGGACAGGGGTCGGGAGACCCAGTACTTC; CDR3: CASSPRDRGRETQYF
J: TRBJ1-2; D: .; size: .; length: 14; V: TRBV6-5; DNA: TGTGCCAGCAGGGTGGCAGGGAGGATCTATGGCTACACCTTC; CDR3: CASRVAGRIYGYTF
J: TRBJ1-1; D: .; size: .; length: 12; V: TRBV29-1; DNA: TGCAGCGGAGGGGGAGCGTACACTGAAGCTTTCTTT; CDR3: CSGGGAYTEAFF
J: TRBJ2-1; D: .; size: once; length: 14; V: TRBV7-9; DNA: TGTGCCAGCAGCCTTCTAACCCAGGATAATGAGCAGTTCTTC; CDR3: CASSLLTQDNEQFF
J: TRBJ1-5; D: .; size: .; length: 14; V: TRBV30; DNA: TGTGCCTGGAGCCTGGGGGGGGCGGCAGGGCCCCAGCATTTT; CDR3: CAWSLGGAAGPQHF
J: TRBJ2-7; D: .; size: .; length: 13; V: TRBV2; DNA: TGTGCCAGCAGTGATAGATTAGGGTACGAGCAGTACTTC; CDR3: CASSDRLGYEQYF
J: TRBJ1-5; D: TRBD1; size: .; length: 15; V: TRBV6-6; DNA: TGTGCCAGTGGACAGGCCCCTTTTAGCAATCAGCCCCAGCATTTT; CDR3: CASGQAPFSNQPQHF
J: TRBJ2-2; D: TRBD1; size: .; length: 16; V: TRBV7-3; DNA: TGTGCCAGCAGCGCGTCCGGGACAGGCGGCACCGGGGAGCTGTTTTTT; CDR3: CASSASGTGGTGELFF
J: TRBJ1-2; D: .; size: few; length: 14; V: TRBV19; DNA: TGTGCCAGTAGTCTTAGCGGGATAACCTATGGCTACACCTTC; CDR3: CASSLSGITYGYTF
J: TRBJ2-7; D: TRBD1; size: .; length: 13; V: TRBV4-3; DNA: TGCGCCAGCAGCCGGGACAGGAACTACGAGCAGTACTTC; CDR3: CASSRDRNYEQYF
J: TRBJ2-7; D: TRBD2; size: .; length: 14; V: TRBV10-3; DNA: TGTGCCATCAGTTTGCGGGGGACCTCCTACGAGCAGTACTTC; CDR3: CAISLRGTSYEQYF
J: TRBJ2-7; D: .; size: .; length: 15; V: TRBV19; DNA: TGTGCCAGTAGTTCACTACAGGGAGGGCTCTACGAGCAGTACTTC; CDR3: CASSSLQGGLYEQYF